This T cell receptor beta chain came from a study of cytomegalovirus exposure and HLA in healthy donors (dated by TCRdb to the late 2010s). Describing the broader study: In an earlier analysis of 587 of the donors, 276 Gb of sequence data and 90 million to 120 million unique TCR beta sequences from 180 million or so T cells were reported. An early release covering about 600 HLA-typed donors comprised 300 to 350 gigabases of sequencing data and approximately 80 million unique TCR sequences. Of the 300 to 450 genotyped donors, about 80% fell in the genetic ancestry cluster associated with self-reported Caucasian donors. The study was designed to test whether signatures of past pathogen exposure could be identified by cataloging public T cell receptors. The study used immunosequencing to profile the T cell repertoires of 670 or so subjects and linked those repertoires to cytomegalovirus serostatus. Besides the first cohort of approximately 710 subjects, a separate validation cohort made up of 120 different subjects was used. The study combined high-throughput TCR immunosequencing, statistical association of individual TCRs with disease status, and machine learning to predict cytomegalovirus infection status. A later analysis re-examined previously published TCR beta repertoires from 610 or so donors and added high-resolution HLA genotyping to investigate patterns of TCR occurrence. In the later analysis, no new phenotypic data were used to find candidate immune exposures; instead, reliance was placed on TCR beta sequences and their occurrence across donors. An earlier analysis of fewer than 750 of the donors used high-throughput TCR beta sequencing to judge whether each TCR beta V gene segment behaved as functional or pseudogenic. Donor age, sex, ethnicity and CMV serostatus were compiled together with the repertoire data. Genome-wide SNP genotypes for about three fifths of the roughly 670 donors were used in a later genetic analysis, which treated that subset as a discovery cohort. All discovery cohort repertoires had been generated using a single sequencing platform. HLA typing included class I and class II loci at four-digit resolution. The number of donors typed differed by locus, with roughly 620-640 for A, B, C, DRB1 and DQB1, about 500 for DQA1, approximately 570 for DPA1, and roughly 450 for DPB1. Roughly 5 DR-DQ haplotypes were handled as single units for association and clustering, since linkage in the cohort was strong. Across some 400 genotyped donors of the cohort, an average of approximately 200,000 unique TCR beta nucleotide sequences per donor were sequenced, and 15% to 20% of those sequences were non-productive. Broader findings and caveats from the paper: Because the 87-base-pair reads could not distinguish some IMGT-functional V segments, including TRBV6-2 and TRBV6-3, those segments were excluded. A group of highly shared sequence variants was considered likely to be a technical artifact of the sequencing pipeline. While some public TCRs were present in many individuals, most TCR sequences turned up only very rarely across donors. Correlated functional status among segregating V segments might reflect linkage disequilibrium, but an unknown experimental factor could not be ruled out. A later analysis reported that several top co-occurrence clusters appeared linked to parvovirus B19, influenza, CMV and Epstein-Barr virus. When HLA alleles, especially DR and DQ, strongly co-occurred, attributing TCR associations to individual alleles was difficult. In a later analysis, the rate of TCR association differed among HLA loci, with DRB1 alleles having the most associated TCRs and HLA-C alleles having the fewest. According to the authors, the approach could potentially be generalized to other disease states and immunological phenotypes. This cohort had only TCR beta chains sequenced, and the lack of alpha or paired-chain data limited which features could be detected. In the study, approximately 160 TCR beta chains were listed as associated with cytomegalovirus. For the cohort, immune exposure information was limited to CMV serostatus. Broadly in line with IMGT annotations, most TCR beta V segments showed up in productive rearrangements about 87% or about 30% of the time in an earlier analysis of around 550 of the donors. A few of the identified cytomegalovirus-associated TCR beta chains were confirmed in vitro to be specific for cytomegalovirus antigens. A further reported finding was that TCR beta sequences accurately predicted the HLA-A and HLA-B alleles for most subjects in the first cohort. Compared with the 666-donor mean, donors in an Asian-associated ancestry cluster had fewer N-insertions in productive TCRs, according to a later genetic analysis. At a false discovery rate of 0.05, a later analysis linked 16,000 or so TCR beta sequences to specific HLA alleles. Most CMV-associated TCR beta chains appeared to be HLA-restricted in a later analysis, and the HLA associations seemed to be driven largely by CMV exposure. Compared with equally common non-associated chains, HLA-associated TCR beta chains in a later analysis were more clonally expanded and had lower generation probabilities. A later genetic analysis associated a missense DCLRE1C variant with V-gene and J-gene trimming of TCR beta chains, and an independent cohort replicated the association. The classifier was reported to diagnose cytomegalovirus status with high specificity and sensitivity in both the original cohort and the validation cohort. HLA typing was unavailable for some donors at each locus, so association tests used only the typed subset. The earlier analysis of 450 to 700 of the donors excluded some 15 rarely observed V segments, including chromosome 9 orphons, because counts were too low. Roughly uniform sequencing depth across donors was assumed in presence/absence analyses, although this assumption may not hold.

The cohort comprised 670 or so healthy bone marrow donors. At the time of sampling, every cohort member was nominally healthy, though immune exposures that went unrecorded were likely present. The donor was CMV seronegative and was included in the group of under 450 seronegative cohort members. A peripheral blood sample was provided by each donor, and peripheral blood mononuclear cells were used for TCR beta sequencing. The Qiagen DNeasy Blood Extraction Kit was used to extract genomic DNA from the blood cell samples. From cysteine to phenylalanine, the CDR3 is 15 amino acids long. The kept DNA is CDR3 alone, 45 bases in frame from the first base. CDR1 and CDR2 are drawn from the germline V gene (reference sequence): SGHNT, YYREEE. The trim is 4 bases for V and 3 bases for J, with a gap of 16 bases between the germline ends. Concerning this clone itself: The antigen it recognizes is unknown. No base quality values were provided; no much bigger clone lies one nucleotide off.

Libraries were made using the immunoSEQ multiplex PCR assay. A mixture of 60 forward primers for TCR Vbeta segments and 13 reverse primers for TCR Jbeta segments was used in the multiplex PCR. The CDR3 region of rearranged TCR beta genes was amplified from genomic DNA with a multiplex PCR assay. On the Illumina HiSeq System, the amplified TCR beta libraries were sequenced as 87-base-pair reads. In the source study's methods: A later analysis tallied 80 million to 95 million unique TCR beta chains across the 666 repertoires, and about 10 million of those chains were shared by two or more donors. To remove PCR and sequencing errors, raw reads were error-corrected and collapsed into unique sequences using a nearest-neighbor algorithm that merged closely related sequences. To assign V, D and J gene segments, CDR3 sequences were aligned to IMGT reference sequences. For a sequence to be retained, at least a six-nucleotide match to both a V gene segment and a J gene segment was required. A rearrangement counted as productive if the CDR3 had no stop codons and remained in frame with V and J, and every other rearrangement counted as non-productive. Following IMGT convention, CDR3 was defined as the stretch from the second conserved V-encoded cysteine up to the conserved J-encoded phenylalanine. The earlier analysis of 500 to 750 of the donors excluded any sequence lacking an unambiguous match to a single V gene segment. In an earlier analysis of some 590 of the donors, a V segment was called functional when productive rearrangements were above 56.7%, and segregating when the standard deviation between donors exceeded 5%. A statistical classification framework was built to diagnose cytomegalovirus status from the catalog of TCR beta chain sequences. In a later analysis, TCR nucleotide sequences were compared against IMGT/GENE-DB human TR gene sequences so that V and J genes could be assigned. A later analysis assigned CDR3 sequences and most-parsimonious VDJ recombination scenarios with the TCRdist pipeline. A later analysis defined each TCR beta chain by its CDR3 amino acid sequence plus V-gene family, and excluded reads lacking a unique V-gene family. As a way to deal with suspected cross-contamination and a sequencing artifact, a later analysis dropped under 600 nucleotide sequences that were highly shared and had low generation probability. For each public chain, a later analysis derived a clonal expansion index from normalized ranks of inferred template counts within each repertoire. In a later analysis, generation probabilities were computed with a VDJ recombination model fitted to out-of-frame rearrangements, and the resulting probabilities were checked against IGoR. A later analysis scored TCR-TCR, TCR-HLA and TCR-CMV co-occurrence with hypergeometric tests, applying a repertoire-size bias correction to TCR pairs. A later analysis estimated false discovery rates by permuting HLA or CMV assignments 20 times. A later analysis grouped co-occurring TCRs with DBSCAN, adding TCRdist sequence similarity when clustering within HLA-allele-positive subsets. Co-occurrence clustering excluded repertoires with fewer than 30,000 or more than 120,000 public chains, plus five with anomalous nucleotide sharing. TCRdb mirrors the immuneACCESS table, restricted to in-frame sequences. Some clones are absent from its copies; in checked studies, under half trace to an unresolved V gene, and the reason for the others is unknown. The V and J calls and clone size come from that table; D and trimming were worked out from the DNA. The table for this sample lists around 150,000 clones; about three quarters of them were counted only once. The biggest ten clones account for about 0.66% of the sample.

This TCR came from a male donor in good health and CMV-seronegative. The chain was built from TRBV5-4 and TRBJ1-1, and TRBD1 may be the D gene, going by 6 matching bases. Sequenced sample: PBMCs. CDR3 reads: CASSREPTGYTEAFF. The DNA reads TGTGCCAGCAGCAGGGAGCCCACAGGGTACACTGAAGCTTTCTTT.